This T cell receptor beta chain comes out of a study of T cells in Graves' hyperthyroidism and ophthalmopathy. Study conclusions and caveats: Ophthalmopathy and stable hyperthyroidism were told apart by a 13 V-J model. Also found in blood were most expanded thyroid clonotypes above 0.001.

Patients affected by ophthalmopathy presented a Clinical Activity Score of at least 3, a NOSPECS grade of at least 4, and disease duration below 3 months. V lost 5 bases to trimming and J lost 0 bases, with 14 bases between them. There are 15 residues in the CDR3. Per germline, CDR1 LNHDA and CDR2 SQIVND (reference sequence). RNA transcripts were the template for amplifying TCR beta CDR3 regions. HTBI primers were used for first-round RT-PCR of the TCR CDR3. From the multiplex PCR reads, TCRdb called clonotypes with MiXCR, one entry per CDR3 protein. The data hold 200,000 to 300,000 distinct CDR3 sequences, with approximately 23% observed a single time. Ten or more counts support this clonotype. Its target is not known.

The TCR originated in a middle-aged woman with Graves' ophthalmopathy. The sample taken for sequencing was blood. The rearrangement uses TRBV19 and TRBJ2-7; a weak D match, TRBD2 (5 bases). In DNA, the CDR3 is TGTGCCAGTAGTCTACGGGGAAGACTCTCCTACGAGCAGTACTTC. Translating gives CASSLRGRLSYEQYF.